This paragraph reports one T cell receptor beta chain. The sample holds other DNA sequences that translate to the same CDR3. Some clones are missing from TCRdb's copy, which holds only in-frame ones; the method was immunoSEQ multiplex PCR. The data hold 150,000 to 200,000 clones, with around 90% observed a single time. Trimming took off 2 bases at V and 2 bases at J, with 6 bases between the two ends. This CDR3 has 13 residues. This entry is derived from a study of blood T cell repertoires in COVID-19. Background on the study: Italy, Spain and the United States were the sources of the convalescent and acute COVID-19 samples.

The sequenced material came from peripheral blood. The clonotype comes from a man aged 55 to 69 with COVID-19, enrolled during active disease. The V gene is TRBV12-3 or TRBV12-4, the J gene TRBJ1-1; D possibly corresponds to TRBD1 (5 bases). CDR3 bases: TGTGCCAGCAGTTTACAGGGCAACACTGAAGCTTTCTTT. Amino acids: CASSLQGNTEAFF.